This TCR beta chain is from a study of shared clonotypes between healthy human individuals. Study-level background: CD4 naive cells filled three plates per donor, CD4 memory three, CD8 naive two and CD8 memory one. Study results and caveats: Naive subsets tended to show greater estimated richness than memory subsets. A reduction in generation probabilities was seen for non-shared clonotypes relative to those shared by all four donors.

Positively selected for CCR7, the CD45RO-negative cells used as naive CD8 cells excluded terminally differentiated effector memory CD45RA+ cells. From germline, CDR1 is SQVTM and CDR2 ANQGSEA. The CDR3 covers 13 residues. V was pared by 1 base and J by 7 bases, with 3 bases of the junction left unmatched. TCRdb keeps only in-frame clones here, not all; method: immunoSEQ multiplex PCR. The table shows millions of clones, with 85% to 95% occurring only once. As for this clone: Antigen: not known.

What was sequenced was naive CD8+ T cells from PBMCs. This clonotype originated in a man between 18 and 29 years old in good health. Some clones in this sample may be carry-over from other donors' samples. The chain couples TRBV29-1 to TRBJ2-1; 8 bases match TRBD1. CDR3 protein: CSVEGDRSNEQFF. CDR3 bases: TGCAGCGTTGAAGGGGACAGGTCGAATGAGCAGTTCTTC.